This TCR beta chain was sequenced in a study of blood T cell repertoires in COVID-19. CDR3 length: 14 amino acids. Germline V CDR1 and CDR2: MNHNY, SVGAGI (reference sequence). Unmatched junction bases numbered 6, after V lost 7 bases and J lost 1 base. Produced via immunoSEQ multiplex PCR; TCRdb's table is partial and in-frame only. The sample has under 300,000 clones, about nine tenths seen once. The sequencing input was peripheral blood. This chain connects TRBV6-6 to TRBJ1-2, with TRBD1 matching over 7 bases. The TCR was taken from a man aged 25-40 years with COVID-19, enrolled during active disease. This CDR3 is CASTDREDNYGYTF. In nucleotides, the CDR3 is TGTGCCAGCACCGACAGGGAAGATAACTATGGCTACACCTTC.